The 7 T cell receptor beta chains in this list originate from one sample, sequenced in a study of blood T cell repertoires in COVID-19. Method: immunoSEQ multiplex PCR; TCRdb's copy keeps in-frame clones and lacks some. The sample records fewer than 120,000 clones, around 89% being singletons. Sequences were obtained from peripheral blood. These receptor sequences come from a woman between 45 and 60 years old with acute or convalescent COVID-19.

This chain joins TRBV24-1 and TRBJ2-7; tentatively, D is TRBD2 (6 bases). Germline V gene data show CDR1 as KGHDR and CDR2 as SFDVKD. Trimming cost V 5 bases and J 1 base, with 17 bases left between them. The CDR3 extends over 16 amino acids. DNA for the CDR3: TGTGCCACCAGTGCCGCCGGGGACGGACTATCCTACGAGCAGTACTTC. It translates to CATSAAGDGLSYEQYF.

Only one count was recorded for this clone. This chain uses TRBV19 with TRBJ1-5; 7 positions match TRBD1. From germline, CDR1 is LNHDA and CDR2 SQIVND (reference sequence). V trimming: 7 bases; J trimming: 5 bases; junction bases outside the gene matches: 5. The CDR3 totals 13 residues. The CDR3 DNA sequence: TGTGCCAGTAACCGGGACAGATATCAGCCCCAGCATTTT. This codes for CASNRDRYQPQHF. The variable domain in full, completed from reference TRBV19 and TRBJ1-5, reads DGGITQSPKYLFRKEGQNVTLSCEQNLNHDAMYWYRQDPGQGLRLIYYSQIVNDFQKGDIAEGYSVSREKKESFPLTVTSAQKNPTAFYLCASNRDRYQPQHFGDGTRLSIL.

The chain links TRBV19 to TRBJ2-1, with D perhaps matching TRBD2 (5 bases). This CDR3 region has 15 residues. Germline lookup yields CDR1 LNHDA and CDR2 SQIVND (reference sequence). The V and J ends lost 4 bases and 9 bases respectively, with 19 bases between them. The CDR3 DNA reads TGTGCCAGTAGTACCGGGGTAGGTTCTGGAATTGAGCAGTTCTTC. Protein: CASSTGVGSGIEQFF. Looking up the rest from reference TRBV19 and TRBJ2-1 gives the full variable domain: DGGITQSPKYLFRKEGQNVTLSCEQNLNHDAMYWYRQDPGQGLRLIYYSQIVNDFQKGDIAEGYSVSREKKESFPLTVTSAQKNPTAFYLCASSTGVGSGIEQFFGPGTRLTVL.

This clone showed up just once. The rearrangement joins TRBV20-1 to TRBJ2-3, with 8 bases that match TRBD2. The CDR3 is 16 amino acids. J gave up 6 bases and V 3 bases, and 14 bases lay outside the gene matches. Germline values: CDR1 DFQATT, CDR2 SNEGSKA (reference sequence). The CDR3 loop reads CSASMDSAGGTDTQYF. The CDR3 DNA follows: TGCAGTGCTAGTATGGATTCCGCGGGAGGTACGGATACGCAGTATTTT.

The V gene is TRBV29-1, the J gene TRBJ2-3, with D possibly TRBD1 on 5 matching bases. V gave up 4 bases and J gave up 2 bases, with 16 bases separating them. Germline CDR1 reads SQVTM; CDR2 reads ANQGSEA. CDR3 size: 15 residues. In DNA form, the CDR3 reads TGCAGCGTTGTAAGTGACAGAACTTTCACAGATACGCAGTATTTT. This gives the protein CSVVSDRTFTDTQYF.

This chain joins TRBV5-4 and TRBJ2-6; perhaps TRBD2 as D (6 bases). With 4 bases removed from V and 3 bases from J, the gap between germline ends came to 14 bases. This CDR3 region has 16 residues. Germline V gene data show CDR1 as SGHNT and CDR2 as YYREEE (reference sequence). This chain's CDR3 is CASSDRRGDGANVLTF. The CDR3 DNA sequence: TGTGCCAGCAGCGATAGGAGGGGCGATGGGGCCAACGTCCTGACTTTC.

This chain's CDR3 is CASSTSGTSTDTQYF. The CDR3 region has the DNA TGTGCCAGCAGCACTAGCGGAACTAGCACAGATACGCAGTATTTT. The J gene is TRBJ2-3, the V gene TRBV27; 8 bases are a match to TRBD2. The CDR3 consists of 15 residues. Germline CDR1 and CDR2: MNHEY and SMNVEV (reference sequence). The V segment lost 6 bases and the J segment 0 bases; nucleotides outside the gene matches: 5.